This T cell receptor (beta chain) is from a study of response to subunit inactivated influenza vaccine. On this clonotype: The target antigen is unknown.

TCRdb reprocessed the RT-PCR reads with MiXCR, giving one entry per CDR3 protein. The repertoire consists of hundreds of thousands of distinct CDR3 sequences, with approximately 11% occurring once and the leading ten covering over 9.5%. Study-level points and caveats: The study's authors posited that every seasonal influenza vaccination enlists few new T cells.

The input for sequencing was PBMCs from blood, taken more than 35 days after vaccination. The clonotype comes from a man aged 50 to 59 who received an inactivated influenza vaccine.

Written as DNA, the CDR3 is TGTGCCACCAGCAGATCCCGGACAGGGACGCTCGAGCAGTACTTC. Translating it yields CATSRSRTGTLEQYF. V and J are TRBV15 and TRBJ2-7; 8 nucleotides agree with TRBD1. This CDR3 comprises 15 residues. The ends lost 2 bases at V and 6 bases at J; junction bases unmatched: 9. Germline V gene sequence: CDR1 LNHNV, CDR2 YYDKDF (reference sequence).